This T cell receptor (beta chain) originates from a study of blood T cell repertoires in COVID-19. Overall study context: There were acute and convalescent COVID-19 samples, and they came from the United States, Italy and Spain.

Original methodology: Amplification from reference gene primers served as the basis for estimated nucleated cell counts. Libraries were prepared by immunoSEQ multiplex PCR; TCRdb keeps only in-frame clonotypes and omits some of them. V and J calls plus clone size are reproduced from that table; the DNA served to infer D and trimming. The sample includes 120,000 to 150,000 clones, 79% seen only once; the top ten take about 8.6%. This CDR3 contains 15 residues. The V gene lost 0 bases and the J gene lost 5 bases, with 11 bases spanning the gap. Germline V lookup: CDR1 SNHLY, CDR2 FYNNEI. This receptor was identified in a man aged 50 to 59 with active or convalescent COVID-19. The chain joins TRBV2 to TRBJ1-5, with a tentative D call TRBD1 (5 bases). The sample comprised peripheral blood. In nucleotides, the CDR3 is TGTGCCAGCAGTGAAGCGCTGGGGGGGTATCAGCCCCAGCATTTT. Protein sequence: CASSEALGGYQPQHF.